This TCR beta chain was retrieved from a study of tumor and adjacent non-tumor tissue in lung cancer. General study findings and limits: Normal lung showed higher cumulative top 100 clone frequency than tumor. Tumor tissue had significantly higher TCR diversity than normal lung. Tumor TCR diversity, when higher, was linked to shorter survival.

Regarding this clonotype: Its specificity is unknown.

The CDR3 spans 11 residues. Germline CDR1 DFQATT, CDR2 SNEGSKA (reference sequence). The germline V and J ends were trimmed by 8 bases and 2 bases, with 10 bases remaining between them. Three rounds of nested PCR, following a modified ARM-PCR protocol, produced the TCRbeta library. One entry per CDR3 protein results from TCRdb running MiXCR on the multiplex PCR reads. The sample has some 84,000 distinct CDR3 sequences, around two thirds seen once; the top ten hold roughly 14%. This sample's RNA came from whole unsorted tissue. Sequenced input: lung tumor tissue. This rearrangement joins TRBV20-1 to TRBJ2-7; D possibly corresponds to TRBD1 (5 bases). The source of this sequence is a man in his sixties or seventies with non-small cell lung cancer. CDR3 nucleotide sequence: TGCAGTTCCGGACAAGCCTACGAGCAGTACTTC. It is translated as CSSGQAYEQYF.